This TCR beta chain was sequenced in a study of T-cell reconstitution after alpha-beta-depleted transplantation in children. Study-wide results and limits: Surviving recipient T cells and thymic progenitors produced the high day-60 TCRbeta diversity seen in some patients. At the one-year point after transplant, T-cell counts and TCRbeta diversity were found to come mostly from T cells that had been newly produced.

TCRbeta library preparation incorporated unique molecular identifiers. TCRdb reprocessed the PCR reads via MiXCR and lists one record per CDR3 protein. Among around 300,000 distinct CDR3 sequences, around a tenth were seen once, and the ten largest hold roughly a quarter. CDR3 length equals 14 residues. Germline loops: CDR1 SGHTA, CDR2 FQGNSA. The ends were cut back, 3 bases at V and 0 bases at J, with 9 bases in the middle. As to this clonotype: Its antigen is unknown. This may arise from a read error, as a much more abundant clone is one base away.

The sequenced sample was peripheral blood, obtained 180 days after TCRalphabeta/CD19-depleted stem cell transplant. This clonotype was sampled from a male patient aged 2-15 years who had a stem cell transplant for chronic granulomatous disease, so the T cells may come from the graft donor. The rearrangement joins TRBV7-2 to TRBJ2-7, with D hard to call. CDR3 bases: TGTGCCAGCAGCTTTAATCGGGTCTCCTACGAGCAGTACTTC. Translation: CASSFNRVSYEQYF.